The T cell receptor beta chain described here comes from a study of T cell repertoires in cytomegalovirus infection. Study observations and caveats: Identification of carriers of CMV plus the relevant HLA was achieved through cumulative public TCR beta family frequency.

Regarding this clonotype: Its antigen is not identified.

MiXCR, run by TCRdb on the reads, gives a single entry per CDR3 protein. This sample has about 260,000 distinct CDR3 sequences; approximately 13% occur once, and the top ten carry 7.5% to 10%. Between the trimmed V and J ends, which lost 6 bases and 1 base, there was a span of 18 bases. CDR3 size: 16 residues. Germline V gene sequence: CDR1 LNHDA, CDR2 SQIVND (reference sequence). Sequencing used PBMCs. This sequence was found in a human donor in good health (CMV status not recorded). Some clones in this sample may be carry-over from other donors' samples. The chain has TRBV19 and TRBJ1-1; D is possibly TRBD1 (6 bases). This CDR3 reads CASSSSGVTGNTEAFF. For the CDR3, the DNA is TGTGCCAGTAGCTCCTCAGGGGTCACTGGGAACACTGAAGCTTTCTTT.